Following are 12 T cell receptor beta chains from one sample sequenced in a study of T cell repertoires in aging, cancer and after chemotherapy. Amplification of TCR beta used genomic DNA extracted from peripheral blood. Multiplex touch-down PCR with TRB-A/B primers amplified rearranged V-D-J TRB sequences. TCRdb called the multiplex PCR reads again in MiXCR, with one record for every CDR3 protein. The data show more than 6,000 distinct CDR3 sequences, approximately 22% seen once. The sample comprised blood. The receptors derive from a human donor with a blood cancer.

This chain connects TRBV18 to TRBJ2-7, with TRBD2 matching 12 bases. The CDR3 has 19 residues. Per germline, CDR1 KGHSH and CDR2 LQKENI. J lost 3 bases, V lost 3 bases, and 15 bases had no gene match. DNA for the CDR3: TGTGCCAGCTCACCGTTGCCCAAACCTAGCGGGAGGGCTTTCTACGAGCAGTACTTC. Its protein product is CASSPLPKPSGRAFYEQYF.

The rearrangement uses TRBV6-5 and TRBJ1-1; D is undetermined. V was clipped by 0 bases and J by 1 base, with 9 bases between them. From germline, CDR1 is MNHEY and CDR2 SVGAGI. CDR3 length equals 15 residues. The chain's CDR3 is CASSYSRAGNTEAFF. The DNA of the CDR3 is TGTGCCAGCAGTTACTCGAGGGCAGGGAACACTGAAGCTTTCTTT.

The V gene is TRBV5-4, the J gene TRBJ1-1, with D maybe TRBD1 (5 bases). Germline V gene lookup returns CDR1 SGHNT and CDR2 YYREEE (reference sequence). V was cut by 4 bases and J by 11 bases, with 12 bases left in between. The CDR3 sequence is 11 residues long. Here the CDR3 reads CASSLGEVAFF. CDR3 DNA sequence: TGTGCCAGCAGCCTGGGGGAAGTGGCTTTCTTT.

This clonotype was recorded a few times. This chain uses TRBV7-2 with TRBJ2-6; 12 bases fit TRBD2. Trimming took 2 bases from V and 0 from J; bases not matched to a gene: 11. From germline, CDR1 is SGHTA and CDR2 FQGNSA. The CDR3 loop spans 21 amino acids. This CDR3 is CASSLTLGLAGPFSGANVLTF. The CDR3 region has the DNA TGTGCCAGCAGCTTAACCCTGGGACTAGCGGGCCCGTTCTCTGGGGCCAACGTCCTGACTTTC. Combining the CDR3 with reference TRBV7-2 and TRBJ2-6 gives the whole variable domain GAGVSQSPSNKVTEKGKDVELRCDPISGHTALYWYRQSLGQGLEFLIYFQGNSAPDKSGLPSDRFSAERTGGSVSTLTIQRTQQEDSAVYLCASSLTLGLAGPFSGANVLTFGAGSRLTVL.

Judged by abundance, this clonotype is medium-sized. CDR3 sequence: CASRNYGLAGAVSNEQFF. The CDR3 DNA reads TGTGCCAGCAGAAACTACGGACTAGCGGGAGCCGTAAGCAATGAGCAGTTCTTC. J is TRBJ2-1 and V is TRBV6-6, with 13 bases matching TRBD2. Losses at the gene ends were 6 bases for V and 6 bases for J; bases not matched to a gene: 14. CDR1 is MNHNY, CDR2 SVGAGI, per germline (reference sequence). This CDR3 comprises 18 residues.

This clonotype is judged medium-sized. V and J are TRBV6-5 and TRBJ2-2, with 9 bases matching TRBD1. V lost 6 bases, J lost 0 bases, and 2 bases stayed unmatched. The length of the CDR3 is 15 residues. Germline V gives CDR1 MNHEY, CDR2 SVGAGI. CDR3 coding DNA: TGTGCCAGCAGCCGGACAGGGGCGAACACCGGGGAGCTGTTTTTT. This sequence encodes CASSRTGANTGELFF.

The chain couples TRBV28 to TRBJ1-2, with a possible D match to TRBD1 (5 bases). This CDR3 has 16 amino acids. CDR1 and CDR2 (germline): MDHEN, SYDVKM. Trimming cost V 3 bases and J 4 bases, with 18 bases left between them. The CDR3 here is CASSLPPTKGAYGYTF. CDR3 in DNA: TGTGCCAGCAGTTTGCCCCCAACGAAAGGGGCCTATGGCTACACCTTC.

The chain uses TRBV7-9 and TRBJ1-4, with unresolved D. The CDR3 consists of 16 residues. In germline, CDR1 is SEHNR, CDR2 FQNEAQ (reference sequence). V was shortened by 4 bases and J by 6 bases, with 18 bases between the two germline ends. DNA of the CDR3: TGTGCCAGCAGCTCCAGGCGTGCAGGACTGGATGAAAAACTGTTTTTT. Translating it yields CASSSRRAGLDEKLFF.

This clonotype is medium-sized (0.01 to 0.1%). This sequence joins TRBV5-5 and TRBJ2-1; D perhaps matches TRBD2 (6 bases). CDR1 and CDR2 (germline): SGHKS, YYEKEE (reference sequence). The CDR3 runs to 16 residues. V lost 4 bases and J lost 7, with 21 bases in between. CDR3 protein: CASSRTGSSVGNEQFF. The CDR3 DNA is TGTGCCAGCAGCCGCACCGGGAGTTCGGTGGGGAATGAGCAGTTCTTC.

This chain uses TRBV19 with TRBJ2-2; TRBD1 aligns across 12 bases. Losses at the gene ends were 5 bases for V and 3 bases for J; bases not matched to a gene: 4. From germline, CDR1 is LNHDA and CDR2 SQIVND (reference sequence). This CDR3 contains 16 residues. DNA for the CDR3: TGTGCCAGTAGTGGGGGACAGGGGGCAGACACCGGGGAGCTGTTTTTT. Its translation: CASSGGQGADTGELFF.

This clonotype was detected only a few times. The V and J genes are TRBV6-4 and TRBJ1-1, with D unresolved. Trimming removed 8 bases at V and 0 bases at J, with 34 bases between. The CDR3 length is 21 residues. Per germline, CDR1 MRHNA and CDR2 SNTAGT. The CDR3 sequence: CASGVSPHRRQLRQVNTEAFF. CDR3 in DNA: TGTGCCAGCGGCGTCTCTCCGCATCGACGTCAGTTAAGGCAGGTGAACACTGAAGCTTTCTTT.

The chain links TRBV30 to TRBJ1-5, with 7 bases identical to TRBD1. Trimming took 5 bases from V and 3 from J; bases not matched to a gene: 4. The CDR3 spans 13 residues. Germline values: CDR1 GTSNPN, CDR2 SVGIG (reference sequence). CDR3: CAWGDRDNQPQHF. The CDR3 DNA reads TGTGCCTGGGGAGACAGGGACAATCAGCCCCAGCATTTT.